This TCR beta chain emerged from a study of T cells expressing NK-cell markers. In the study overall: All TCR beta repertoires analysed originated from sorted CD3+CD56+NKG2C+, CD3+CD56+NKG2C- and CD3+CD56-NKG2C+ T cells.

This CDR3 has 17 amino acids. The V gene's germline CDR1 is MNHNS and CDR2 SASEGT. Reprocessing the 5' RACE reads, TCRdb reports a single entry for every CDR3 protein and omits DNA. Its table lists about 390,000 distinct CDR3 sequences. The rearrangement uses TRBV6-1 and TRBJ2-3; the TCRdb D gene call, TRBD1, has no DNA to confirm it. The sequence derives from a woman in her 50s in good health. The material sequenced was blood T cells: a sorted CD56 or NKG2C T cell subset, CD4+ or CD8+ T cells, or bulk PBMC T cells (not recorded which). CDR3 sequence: CASSGQGAATVENTQYF.